The T cell receptor beta chain under discussion was sequenced for a study of early T cells in non-severe SARS-CoV-2 infection. The wider study: Sequencing targeted bulk RNA from unsorted whole blood, leaving chains unpaired.

Many counts were recorded for this clonotype. With V trimmed by 6 bases and J by 4 bases, 12 bases remained unmatched. The CDR3 consists of 15 residues. CDR1 and CDR2 from the germline V gene are SGHTA and FQGNSA. TCRdb re-derived calls from the 5' RACE reads in MiXCR, one entry per CDR3 protein. Counted here are approximately 70,000 distinct CDR3 sequences, more than 10% occurring once; the ten biggest clones make up 15%. The genes are TRBV7-2 and TRBJ2-7, with TRBD2 matching 7 bases. The source is an adult who was a healthcare worker with PCR-confirmed SARS-CoV-2 infection or an uninfected control (not recorded which). The donor label of this sample is uncertain. The source was whole blood, collected at baseline. CDR3 bases: TGTGCCAGCAGTCGACGAGGCGGGAGTGGGTACGAGCAGTACTTC. It encodes CASSRRGGSGYEQYF.